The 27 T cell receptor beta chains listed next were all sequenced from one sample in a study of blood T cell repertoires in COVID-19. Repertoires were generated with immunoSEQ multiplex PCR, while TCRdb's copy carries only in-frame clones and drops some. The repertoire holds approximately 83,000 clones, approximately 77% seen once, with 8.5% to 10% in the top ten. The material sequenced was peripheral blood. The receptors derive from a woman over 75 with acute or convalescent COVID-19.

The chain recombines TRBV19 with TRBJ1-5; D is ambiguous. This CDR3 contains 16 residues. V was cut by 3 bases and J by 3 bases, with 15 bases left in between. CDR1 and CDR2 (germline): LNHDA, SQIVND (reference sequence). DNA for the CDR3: TGTGCCAGTAGTATCGATCGCGGGATAAACAATCAGCCCCAGCATTTT. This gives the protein CASSIDRGINNQPQHF.

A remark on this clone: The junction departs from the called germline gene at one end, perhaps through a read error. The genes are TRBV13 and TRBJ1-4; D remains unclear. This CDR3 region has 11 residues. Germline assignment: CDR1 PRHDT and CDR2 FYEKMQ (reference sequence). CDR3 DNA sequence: TGTGCCAGCAGGCACATCAGTGGGCCAAGCTTT. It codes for CASRHISGPSF.

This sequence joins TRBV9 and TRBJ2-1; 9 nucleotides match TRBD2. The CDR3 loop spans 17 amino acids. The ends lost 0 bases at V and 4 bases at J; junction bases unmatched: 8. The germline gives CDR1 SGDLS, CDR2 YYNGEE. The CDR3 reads CASSVGLAGALYNEQFF. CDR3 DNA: TGTGCCAGCAGCGTAGGATTAGCGGGAGCACTTTACAATGAGCAGTTCTTC.

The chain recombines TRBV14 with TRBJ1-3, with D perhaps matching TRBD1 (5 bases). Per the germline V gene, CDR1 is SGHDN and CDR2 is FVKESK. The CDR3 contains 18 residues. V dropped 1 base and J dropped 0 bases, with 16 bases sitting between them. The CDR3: CASSQGLIRVPSGNTIYF. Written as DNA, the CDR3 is TGTGCCAGCAGCCAAGGTCTCATCAGGGTGCCCTCTGGAAACACCATATATTTT.

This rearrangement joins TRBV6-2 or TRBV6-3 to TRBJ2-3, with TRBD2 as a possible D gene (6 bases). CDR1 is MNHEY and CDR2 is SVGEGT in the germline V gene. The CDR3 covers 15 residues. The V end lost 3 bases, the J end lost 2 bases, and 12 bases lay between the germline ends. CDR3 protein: CASSYGGDATDTQYF. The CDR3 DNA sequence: TGTGCCAGCAGTTATGGAGGGGATGCCACAGATACGCAGTATTTT.

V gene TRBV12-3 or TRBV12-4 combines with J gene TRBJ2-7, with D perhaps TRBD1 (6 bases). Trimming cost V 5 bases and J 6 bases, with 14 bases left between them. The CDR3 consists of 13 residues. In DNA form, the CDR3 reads TGTGCCAGCAGTCCACAGCAGGGGTCCGAGCAGTACTTC. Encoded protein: CASSPQQGSEQYF.

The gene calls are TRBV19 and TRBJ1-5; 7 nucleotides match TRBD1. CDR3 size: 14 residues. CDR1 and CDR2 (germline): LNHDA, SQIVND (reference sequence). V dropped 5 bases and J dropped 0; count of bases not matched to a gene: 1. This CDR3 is CASSGTVSNQPQHF. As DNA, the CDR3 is TGTGCCAGTAGTGGGACAGTTAGCAATCAGCCCCAGCATTTT.

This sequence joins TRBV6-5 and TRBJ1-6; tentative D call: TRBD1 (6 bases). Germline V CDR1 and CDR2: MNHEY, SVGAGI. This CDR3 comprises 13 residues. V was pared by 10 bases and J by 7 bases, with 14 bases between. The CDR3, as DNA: TGTGCCACCTCCAGGGGAAGAAATTCACCCCTCCACTTT. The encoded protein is CATSRGRNSPLHF.

The CDR3 spells CASKAGGHTGELFF. CDR3 nucleotide sequence: TGCGCCAGCAAGGCTGGGGGCCACACCGGGGAGCTGTTTTTT. V and J are TRBV5-1 and TRBJ2-2; weak D call: TRBD1 (6 bases). The CDR3 has 14 residues. Germline V lookup: CDR1 SGHRS, CDR2 YFSETQ. The V end was cut by 6 bases, the J end by 3 bases, with 12 bases between.

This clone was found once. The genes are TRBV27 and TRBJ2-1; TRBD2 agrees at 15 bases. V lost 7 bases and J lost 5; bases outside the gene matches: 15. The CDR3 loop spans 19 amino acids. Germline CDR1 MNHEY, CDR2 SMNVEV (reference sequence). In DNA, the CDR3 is TGTGCCAGCACCGCTTCTCCGGGACTAGCGGGGGGCAAAAACAATGAGCAGTTCTTC. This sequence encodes CASTASPGLAGGKNNEQFF.

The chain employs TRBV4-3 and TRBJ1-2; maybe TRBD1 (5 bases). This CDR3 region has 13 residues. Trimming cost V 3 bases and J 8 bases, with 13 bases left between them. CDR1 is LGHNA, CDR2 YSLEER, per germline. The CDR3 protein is CASSHASTAGYTF. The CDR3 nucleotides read TGCGCCAGCAGCCATGCTTCGACAGCCGGCTACACCTTC.

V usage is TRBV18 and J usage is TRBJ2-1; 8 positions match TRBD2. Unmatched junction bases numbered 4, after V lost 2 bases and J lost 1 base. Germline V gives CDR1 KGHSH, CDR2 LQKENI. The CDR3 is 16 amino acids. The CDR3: CASSPMTSASYNEQFF. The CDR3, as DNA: TGTGCCAGCTCACCAATGACTAGCGCATCCTACAATGAGCAGTTCTTC.

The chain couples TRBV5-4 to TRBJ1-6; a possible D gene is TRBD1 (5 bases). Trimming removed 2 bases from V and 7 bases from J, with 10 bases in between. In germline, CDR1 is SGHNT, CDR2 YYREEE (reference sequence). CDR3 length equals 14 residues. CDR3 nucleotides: TGTGCCAGCAGCTTACAGGTGGGGAATTCACCCCTCCACTTT. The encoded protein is CASSLQVGNSPLHF.

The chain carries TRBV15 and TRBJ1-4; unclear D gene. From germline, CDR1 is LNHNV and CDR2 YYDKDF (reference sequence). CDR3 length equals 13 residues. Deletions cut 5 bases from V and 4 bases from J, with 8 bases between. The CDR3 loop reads CATSRTHNEKLFF. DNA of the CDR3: TGTGCCACCAGCCGGACTCATAATGAAAAACTGTTTTTT. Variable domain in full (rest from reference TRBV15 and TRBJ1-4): DAMVIQNPRYQVTQFGKPVTLSCSQTLNHNVMYWYQQKSSQAPKLLFHYYDKDFNNEADTPDNFQSRRPNTSFCFLDIRSPGLGDTAMYLCATSRTHNEKLFFGSGTQLSVL.

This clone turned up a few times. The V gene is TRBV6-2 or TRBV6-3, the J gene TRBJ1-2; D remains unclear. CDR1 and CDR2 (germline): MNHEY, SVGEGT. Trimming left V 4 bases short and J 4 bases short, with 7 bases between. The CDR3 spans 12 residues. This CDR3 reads CASSFNGYGYTF. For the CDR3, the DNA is TGTGCCAGCAGTTTCAACGGCTATGGCTACACCTTC.

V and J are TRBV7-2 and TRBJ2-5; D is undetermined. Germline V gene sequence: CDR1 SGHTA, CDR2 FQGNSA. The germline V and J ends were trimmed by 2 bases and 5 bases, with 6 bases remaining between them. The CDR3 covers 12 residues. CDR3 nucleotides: TGTGCCAGCAGCTTAACTATGGAGACCCAGTACTTC. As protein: CASSLTMETQYF.

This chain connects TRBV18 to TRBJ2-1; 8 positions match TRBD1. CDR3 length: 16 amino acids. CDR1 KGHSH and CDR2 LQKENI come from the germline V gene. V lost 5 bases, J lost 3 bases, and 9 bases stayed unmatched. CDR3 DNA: TGTGCCAGCTCATCCATGGACAGGGCGGTCTACAATGAGCAGTTCTTC. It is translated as CASSSMDRAVYNEQFF.

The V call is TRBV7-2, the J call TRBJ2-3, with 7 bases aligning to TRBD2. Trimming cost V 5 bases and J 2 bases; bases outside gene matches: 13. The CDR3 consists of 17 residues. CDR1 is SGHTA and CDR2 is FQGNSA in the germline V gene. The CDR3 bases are TGTGCCAGCAGCCGCTTCGTCCCGGCGGGAGCCACAGATACGCAGTATTTT. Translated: CASSRFVPAGATDTQYF.

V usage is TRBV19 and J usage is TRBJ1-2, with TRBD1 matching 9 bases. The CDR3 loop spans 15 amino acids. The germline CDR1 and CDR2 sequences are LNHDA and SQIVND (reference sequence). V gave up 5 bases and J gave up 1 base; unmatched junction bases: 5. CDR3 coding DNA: TGTGCCAGTAGTTGGGGGACAGGGCATAACTATGGCTACACCTTC. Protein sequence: CASSWGTGHNYGYTF.

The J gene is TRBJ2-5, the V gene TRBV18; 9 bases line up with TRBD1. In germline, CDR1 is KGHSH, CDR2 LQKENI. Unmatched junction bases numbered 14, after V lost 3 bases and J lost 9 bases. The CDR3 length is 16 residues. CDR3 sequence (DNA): TGTGCCAGCTCACCGGGAGGACGGGGACAGGGATTCGCCCAGTACTTC. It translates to CASSPGGRGQGFAQYF.

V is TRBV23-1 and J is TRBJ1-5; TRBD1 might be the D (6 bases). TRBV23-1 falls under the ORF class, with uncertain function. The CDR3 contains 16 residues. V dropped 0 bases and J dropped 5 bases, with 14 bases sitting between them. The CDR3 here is CASSQSGGGSHQPQHF. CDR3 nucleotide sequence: TGCGCCAGCAGTCAATCGGGAGGGGGTAGTCATCAGCCCCAGCATTTT.

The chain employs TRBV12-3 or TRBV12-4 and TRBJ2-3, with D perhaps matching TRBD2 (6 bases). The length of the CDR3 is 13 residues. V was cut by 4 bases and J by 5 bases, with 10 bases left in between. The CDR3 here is CASSSSGEDTQYF. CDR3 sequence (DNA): TGTGCCAGCAGTTCCTCGGGGGAAGATACGCAGTATTTT.

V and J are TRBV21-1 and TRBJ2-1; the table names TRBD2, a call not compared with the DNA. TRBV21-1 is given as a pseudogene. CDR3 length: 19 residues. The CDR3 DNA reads TGTGCCAGCAGCAAAGTGGCGAACGGGAGGGGGAGCTCCTACAATGAGCAGTTCTTC. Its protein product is CASSKVANGRGSSYNEQFF.

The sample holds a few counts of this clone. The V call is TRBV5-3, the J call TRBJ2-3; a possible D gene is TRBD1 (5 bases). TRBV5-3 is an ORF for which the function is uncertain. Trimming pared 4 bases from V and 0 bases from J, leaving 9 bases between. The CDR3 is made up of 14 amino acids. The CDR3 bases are TGTGCCAGAAGCCCCTGGACAAGCACAGATACGCAGTATTTT. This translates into CARSPWTSTDTQYF.

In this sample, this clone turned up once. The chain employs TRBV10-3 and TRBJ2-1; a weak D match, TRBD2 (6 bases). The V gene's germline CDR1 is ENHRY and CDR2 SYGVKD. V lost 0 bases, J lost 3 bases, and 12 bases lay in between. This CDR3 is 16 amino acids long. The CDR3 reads CAISESGGGIYNEQFF. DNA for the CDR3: TGTGCCATCAGTGAGTCAGGTGGGGGGATCTACAATGAGCAGTTCTTC.

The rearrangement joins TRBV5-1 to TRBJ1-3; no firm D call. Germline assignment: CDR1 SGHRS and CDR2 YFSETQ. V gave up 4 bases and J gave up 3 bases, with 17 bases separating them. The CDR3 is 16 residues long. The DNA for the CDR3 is TGCGCCAGCAGCCCTCACGGTCCCGAGGTTGGAAACACCATATATTTT. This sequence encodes CASSPHGPEVGNTIYF. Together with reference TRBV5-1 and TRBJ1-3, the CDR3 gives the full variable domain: KAGVTQTPRYLIKTRGQQVTLSCSPISGHRSVSWYQQTPGQGLQFLFEYFSETQRNKGNFPGRFSGRQFSNSRSEMNVSTLELGDSALYLCASSPHGPEVGNTIYFGEGSWLTVV.

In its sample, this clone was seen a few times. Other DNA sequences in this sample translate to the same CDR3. CDR3 amino acids: CASSVGQGYTTGELFF. The CDR3 DNA follows: TGCGCCAGCAGCGTGGGACAGGGCTACACCACCGGGGAGCTGTTTTTT. The chain joins TRBV5-1 to TRBJ2-2, with TRBD1 matching over 9 bases. CDR1 SGHRS and CDR2 YFSETQ come from the germline V gene. V lost 4 bases, J lost 4 bases, and 8 bases stayed unmatched. The CDR3 sequence is 16 residues long.